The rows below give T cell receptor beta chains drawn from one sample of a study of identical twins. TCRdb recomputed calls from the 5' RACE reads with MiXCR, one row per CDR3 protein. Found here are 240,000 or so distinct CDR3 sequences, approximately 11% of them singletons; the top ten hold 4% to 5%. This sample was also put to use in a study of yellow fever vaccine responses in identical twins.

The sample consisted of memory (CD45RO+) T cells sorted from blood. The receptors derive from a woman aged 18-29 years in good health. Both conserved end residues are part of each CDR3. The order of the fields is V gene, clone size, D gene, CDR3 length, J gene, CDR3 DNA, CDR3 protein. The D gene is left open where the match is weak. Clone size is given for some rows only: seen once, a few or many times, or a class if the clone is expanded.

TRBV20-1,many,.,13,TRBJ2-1,TGCAGTGCCAGATCTAATCAAGGCAATGAGCAGTTCTTC,CSARSNQGNEQFF
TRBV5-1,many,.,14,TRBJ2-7,TGCGCCAGCAGCTTAGTGGGAGCCTCATACGAGCAGTACTTC,CASSLVGASYEQYF
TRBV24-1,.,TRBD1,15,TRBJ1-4,TGTGCCACCAGTGATCCGACAGGGAATACGGAAAAACTGTTTTTT,CATSDPTGNTEKLFF
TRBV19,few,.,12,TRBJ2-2,TGTGCCAGCCGACTGCACACCGGGGAGCTGTTTTTT,CASRLHTGELFF
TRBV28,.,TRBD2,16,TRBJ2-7,TGTGCCAGCAGTTTAAAGTGGGGGGGAGATGGCTACGAGCAGTACTTC,CASSLKWGGDGYEQYF
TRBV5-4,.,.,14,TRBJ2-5,TGTGCCAGCAGCTTGGGAGGAGGTACAGAGACCCAGTACTTC,CASSLGGGTETQYF
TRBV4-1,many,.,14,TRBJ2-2,TGCGCCAGCAGCCAAGATGACGGTAGCAGGGAGCTGTTTTTT,CASSQDDGSRELFF
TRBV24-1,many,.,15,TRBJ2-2,TGTGCCACCAGTGATTTCGGCGGGGCGGCCGGGGAGCTGTTTTTT,CATSDFGGAAGELFF
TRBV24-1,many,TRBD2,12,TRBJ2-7,TGTGCCACCGCGGGACTATTTGGCGAGCAGTACTTC,CATAGLFGEQYF
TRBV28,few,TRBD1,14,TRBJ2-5,TGTGCCAGCAGGATGGACAGGGCCACCGGAGCCCAGTACTTC,CASRMDRATGAQYF
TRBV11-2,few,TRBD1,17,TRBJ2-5,TGTGCCAGCAGCTTTGGGTCGTCCGGGACAGGGGAAGAGACCCAGTACTTC,CASSFGSSGTGEETQYF
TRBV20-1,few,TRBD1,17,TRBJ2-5,TGCAGTGCTAGAGATGGGTCCGGGACAGGGGGCCTGAAGACCCAGTACTTC,CSARDGSGTGGLKTQYF
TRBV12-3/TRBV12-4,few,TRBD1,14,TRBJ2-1,TGTGCCAGCAGTTTGACAGGGTGGAGGAATGAGCAGTTCTTC,CASSLTGWRNEQFF
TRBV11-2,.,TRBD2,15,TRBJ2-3,TGTGCCAGCAGCGGCATGGGGGGGGGCACAGATACGCAGTATTTT,CASSGMGGGTDTQYF
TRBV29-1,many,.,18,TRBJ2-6,TGCAGCGTTGAAGGGATAAGGGGGGATGGCTCTGGGGCCAACGTCCTGACTTTC,CSVEGIRGDGSGANVLTF
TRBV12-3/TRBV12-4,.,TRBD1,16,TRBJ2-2,TGTGCCAGCAGTTTGTACAGGGGGCTCAACACCGGGGAGCTGTTTTTT,CASSLYRGLNTGELFF